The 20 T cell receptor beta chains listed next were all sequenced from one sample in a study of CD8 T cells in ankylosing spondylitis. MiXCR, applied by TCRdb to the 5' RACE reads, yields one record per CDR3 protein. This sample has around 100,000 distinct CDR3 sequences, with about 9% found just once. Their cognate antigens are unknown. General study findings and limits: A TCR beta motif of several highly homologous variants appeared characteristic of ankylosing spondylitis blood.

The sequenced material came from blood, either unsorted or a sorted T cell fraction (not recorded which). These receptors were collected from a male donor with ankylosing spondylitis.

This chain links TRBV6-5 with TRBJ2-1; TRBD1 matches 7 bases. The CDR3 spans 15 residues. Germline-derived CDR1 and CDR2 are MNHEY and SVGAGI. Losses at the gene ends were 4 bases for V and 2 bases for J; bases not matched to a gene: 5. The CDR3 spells CASSLRDSPYNEQFF. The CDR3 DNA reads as TGTGCCAGCAGTTTAAGGGACAGCCCCTACAATGAGCAGTTCTTC.

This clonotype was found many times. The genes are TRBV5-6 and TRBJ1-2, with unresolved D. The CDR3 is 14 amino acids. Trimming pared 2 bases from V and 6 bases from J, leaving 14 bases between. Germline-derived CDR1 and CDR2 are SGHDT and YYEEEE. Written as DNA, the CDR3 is TGTGCCAGCAGCTTCCTGGGCGACATGGATGGCTACACCTTC. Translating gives CASSFLGDMDGYTF.

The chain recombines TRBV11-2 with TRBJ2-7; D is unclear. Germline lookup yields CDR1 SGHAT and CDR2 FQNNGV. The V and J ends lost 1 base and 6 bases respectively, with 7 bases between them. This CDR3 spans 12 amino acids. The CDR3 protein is CASSLVVGEQYV. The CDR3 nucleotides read TGTGCCAGCAGCTTAGTCGTCGGCGAGCAGTACGTC.

CDR3 bases: TGTGCCACCAGTGACGCTGACAGCAGCATATATTTT. The encoded protein is CATSDADSSIYF. The genes are TRBV24-1 and TRBJ1-3; D perhaps matches TRBD1 (5 bases). V shed 4 bases and J shed 12 bases, with 12 bases lying between them. This CDR3 is built from 12 residues. Germline loops: CDR1 KGHDR, CDR2 SFDVKD.

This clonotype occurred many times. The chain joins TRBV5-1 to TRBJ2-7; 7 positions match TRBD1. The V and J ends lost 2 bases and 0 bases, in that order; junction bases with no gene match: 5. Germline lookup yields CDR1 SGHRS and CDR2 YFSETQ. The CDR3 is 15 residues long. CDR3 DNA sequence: TGCGCCAGCAGCTTCGAGGGACAGACCTCCTACGAGCAGTACTTC. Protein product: CASSFEGQTSYEQYF. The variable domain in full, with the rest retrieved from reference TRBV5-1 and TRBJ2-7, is KAGVTQTPRYLIKTRGQQVTLSCSPISGHRSVSWYQQTPGQGLQFLFEYFSETQRNKGNFPGRFSGRQFSNSRSEMNVSTLELGDSALYLCASSFEGQTSYEQYFGPGTRLTVT.

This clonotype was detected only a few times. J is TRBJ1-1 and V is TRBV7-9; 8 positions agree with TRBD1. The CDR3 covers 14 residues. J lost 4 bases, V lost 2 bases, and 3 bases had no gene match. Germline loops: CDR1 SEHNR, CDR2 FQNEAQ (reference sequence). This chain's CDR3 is CASSLRDRGTEAFF. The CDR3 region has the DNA TGTGCCAGCAGCTTAAGAGACAGGGGCACTGAAGCTTTCTTT.

CDR3 amino acids: CATSDFGLAGNEQFF. DNA of the CDR3: TGTGCCACCAGTGATTTCGGACTAGCGGGAAATGAGCAGTTCTTC. This chain connects TRBV24-1 to TRBJ2-1; 12 positions agree with TRBD2. This CDR3 has 15 amino acids. V was clipped by 1 base and J by 7 bases; unmatched bases: 1. Germline CDR1 and CDR2: KGHDR and SFDVKD.

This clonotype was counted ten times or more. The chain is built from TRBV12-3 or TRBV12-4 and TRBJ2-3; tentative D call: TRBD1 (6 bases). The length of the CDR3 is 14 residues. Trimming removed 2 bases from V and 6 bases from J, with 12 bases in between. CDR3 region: CASSLWGPVDTQYF. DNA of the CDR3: TGTGCCAGCAGTTTATGGGGGCCGGTCGATACGCAGTATTTT.

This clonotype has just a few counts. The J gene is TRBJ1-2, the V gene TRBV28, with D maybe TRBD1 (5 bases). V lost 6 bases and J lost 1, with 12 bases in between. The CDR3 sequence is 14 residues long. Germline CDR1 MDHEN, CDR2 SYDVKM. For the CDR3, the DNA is TGTGCCAGCAGCCTGAATCAGGGTAACTATGGCTACACCTTC. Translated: CASSLNQGNYGYTF.

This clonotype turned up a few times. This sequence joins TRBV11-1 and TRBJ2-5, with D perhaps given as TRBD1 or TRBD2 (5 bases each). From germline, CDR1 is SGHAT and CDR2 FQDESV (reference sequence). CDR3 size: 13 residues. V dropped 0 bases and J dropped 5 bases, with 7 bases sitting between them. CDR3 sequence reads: CASSLAEGETQYF. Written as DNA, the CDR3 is TGTGCCAGCAGCTTAGCTGAGGGGGAGACCCAGTACTTC.

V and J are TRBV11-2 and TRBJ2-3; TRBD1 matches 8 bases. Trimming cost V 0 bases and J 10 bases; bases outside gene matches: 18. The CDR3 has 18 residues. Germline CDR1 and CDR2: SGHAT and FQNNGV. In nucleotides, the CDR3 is TGTGCCAGCAGCTTAGATCGGTGGACAGGGACTCGTCAGTCGTCGCAGTATTTT. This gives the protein CASSLDRWTGTRQSSQYF. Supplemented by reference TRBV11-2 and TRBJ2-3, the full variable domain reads EAGVAQSPRYKIIEKRQSVAFWCNPISGHATLYWYQQILGQGPKLLIQFQNNGVVDDSQLPKDRFSAERLKGVDSTLKIQPAKLEDSAVYLCASSLDRWTGTRQSSQYFGPGTRLTVL.

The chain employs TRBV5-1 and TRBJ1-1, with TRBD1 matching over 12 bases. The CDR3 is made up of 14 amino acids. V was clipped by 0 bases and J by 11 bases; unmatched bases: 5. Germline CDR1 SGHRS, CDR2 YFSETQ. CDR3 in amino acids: CASSLAGTGGDAFF. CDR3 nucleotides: TGCGCCAGCAGCTTGGCGGGGACAGGGGGCGACGCTTTCTTT.

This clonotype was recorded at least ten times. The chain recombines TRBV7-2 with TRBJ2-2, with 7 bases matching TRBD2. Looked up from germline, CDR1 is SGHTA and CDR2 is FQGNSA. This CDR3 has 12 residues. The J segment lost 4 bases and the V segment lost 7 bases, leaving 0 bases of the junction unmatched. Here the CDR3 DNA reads TGTGCCAGCACGGGAGGCACCGGGGAGCTGTTTTTT. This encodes CASTGGTGELFF.

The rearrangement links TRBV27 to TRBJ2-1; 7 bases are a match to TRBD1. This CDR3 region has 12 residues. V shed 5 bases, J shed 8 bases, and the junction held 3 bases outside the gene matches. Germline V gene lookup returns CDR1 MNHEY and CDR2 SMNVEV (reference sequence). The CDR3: CASSNRGHEQFF. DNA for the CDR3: TGTGCCAGCAGTAACAGGGGCCATGAGCAGTTCTTC.

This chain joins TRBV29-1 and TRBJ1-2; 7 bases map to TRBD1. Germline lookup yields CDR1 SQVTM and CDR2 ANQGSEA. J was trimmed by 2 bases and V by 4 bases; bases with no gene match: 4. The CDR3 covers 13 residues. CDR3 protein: CSVADRENYGYTF. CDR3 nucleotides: TGCAGCGTTGCCGACAGGGAGAACTATGGCTACACCTTC.

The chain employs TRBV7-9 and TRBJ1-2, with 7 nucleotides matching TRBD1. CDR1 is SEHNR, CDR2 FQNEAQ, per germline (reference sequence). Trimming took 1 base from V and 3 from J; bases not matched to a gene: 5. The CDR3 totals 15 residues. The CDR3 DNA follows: TGTGCCAGCAGCTTAGTAGGGGGCAAGGACTATGGCTACACCTTC. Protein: CASSLVGGKDYGYTF.

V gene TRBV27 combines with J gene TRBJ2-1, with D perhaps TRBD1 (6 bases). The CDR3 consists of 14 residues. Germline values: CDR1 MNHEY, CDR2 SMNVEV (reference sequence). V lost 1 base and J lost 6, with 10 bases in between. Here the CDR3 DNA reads TGTGCCAGCAGTTTATTGGGGGCGAGCAATGAGCAGTTCTTC. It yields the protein CASSLLGASNEQFF.

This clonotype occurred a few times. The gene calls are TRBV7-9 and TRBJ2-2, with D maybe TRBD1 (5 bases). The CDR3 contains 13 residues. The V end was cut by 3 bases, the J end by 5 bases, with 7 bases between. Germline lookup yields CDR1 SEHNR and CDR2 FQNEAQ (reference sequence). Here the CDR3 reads CASSFRTTGELFF. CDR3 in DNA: TGTGCCAGCAGCTTCCGGACAACCGGGGAGCTGTTTTTT.

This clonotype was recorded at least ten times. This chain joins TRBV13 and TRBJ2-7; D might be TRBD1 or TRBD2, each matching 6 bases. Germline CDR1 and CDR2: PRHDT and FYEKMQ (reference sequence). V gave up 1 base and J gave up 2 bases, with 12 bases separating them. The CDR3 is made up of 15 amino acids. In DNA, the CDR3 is TGTGCCAGCAGCTTAGAGGGGGGAGGAACCTACGAGCAGTACTTC. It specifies CASSLEGGGTYEQYF.

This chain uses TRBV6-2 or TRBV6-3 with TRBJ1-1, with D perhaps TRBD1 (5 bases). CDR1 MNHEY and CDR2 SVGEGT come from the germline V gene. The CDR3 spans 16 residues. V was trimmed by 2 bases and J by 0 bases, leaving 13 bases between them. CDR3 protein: CASSYGQGPMNTEAFF. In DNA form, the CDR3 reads TGTGCCAGCAGTTACGGGCAGGGCCCCATGAACACTGAAGCTTTCTTT.